Many counts were recorded for the clone carrying this T cell receptor (beta chain). These data belong to a study of T-cell reconstitution after alpha-beta-depleted transplantation in children. The germline V gene has CDR1 SNHLY and CDR2 FYNNEI. The CDR3 has 16 amino acids. V shed 9 bases and J 4 bases; nucleotides not matched to a gene: 9. The authors prepared the TCRbeta library with unique molecular identifiers. A single record per CDR3 protein comes from TCRdb applying MiXCR to the PCR reads. The sample lists 400,000 to 450,000 distinct CDR3 sequences, 43% occurring once. The receptor comes from a girl between 2 and 10 years old with aplastic anemia, due to receive a stem cell transplant. The sequences come from PBMCs, collected before TCRalphabeta/CD19-depleted stem cell transplant. V and J are TRBV2 and TRBJ2-1, with 13 bases identical to TRBD2. DNA of the CDR3: TGTGCCAGGACAAGGGGGACTAGCGGGATATACAATGAGCAGTTCTTC. It specifies CARTRGTSGIYNEQFF.